This entry is about one TCR beta chain. The antigen remains undetermined. The sample comes from a study of T cell repertoires in cytomegalovirus infection. Study conclusions and caveats: In two of eight donors, the top clonotype was HLA-C-restricted CMV-specific.

The CDR3 is made up of 18 amino acids. Unmatched junction bases numbered 11, after V lost 4 bases and J lost 0 bases. Germline CDR1 MGHRA, CDR2 YSYEKL. TCRdb ran MiXCR on the reads and lists one entry per CDR3 protein. The sample includes about 530,000 distinct CDR3 sequences, more than 20% of them seen just once. The chain combines TRBV4-1 with TRBJ2-4, with 8 positions matching TRBD1. Specimen: PBMCs. This clonotype was sampled from a human donor in good health (CMV status not recorded). Some clones in this sample may be carry-over from other donors' samples. CDR3 protein: CASSPLGADRVAKNIQYF. Written as DNA, the CDR3 is TGCGCCAGCAGCCCGCTAGGAGCGGACAGGGTAGCCAAAAACATTCAGTACTTC.